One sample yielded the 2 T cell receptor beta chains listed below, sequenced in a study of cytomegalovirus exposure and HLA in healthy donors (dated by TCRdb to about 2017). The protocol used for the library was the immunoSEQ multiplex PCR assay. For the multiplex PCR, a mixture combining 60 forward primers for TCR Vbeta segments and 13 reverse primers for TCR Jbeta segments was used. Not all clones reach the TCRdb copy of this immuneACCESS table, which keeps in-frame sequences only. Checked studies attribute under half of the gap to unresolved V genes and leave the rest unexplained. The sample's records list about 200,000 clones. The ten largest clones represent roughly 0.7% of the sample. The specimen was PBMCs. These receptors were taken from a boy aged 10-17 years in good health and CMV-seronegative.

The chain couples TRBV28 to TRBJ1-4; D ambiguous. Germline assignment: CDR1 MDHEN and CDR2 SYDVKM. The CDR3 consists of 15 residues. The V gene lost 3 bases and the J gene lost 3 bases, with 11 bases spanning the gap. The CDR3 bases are TGTGCCAGCAGTTTCCCCTCTAGGCCTAATGAAAAACTGTTTTTT. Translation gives CASSFPSRPNEKLFF.

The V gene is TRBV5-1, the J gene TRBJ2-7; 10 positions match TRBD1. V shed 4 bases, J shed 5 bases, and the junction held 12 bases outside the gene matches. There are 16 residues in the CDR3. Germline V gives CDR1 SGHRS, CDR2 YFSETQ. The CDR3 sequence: CASSHPPGTGVDEQYF. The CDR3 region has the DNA TGCGCCAGCAGCCATCCCCCCGGGACAGGGGTTGACGAGCAGTACTTC.